This T cell receptor beta chain emerged from a study of T cells in localized non-small cell lung cancer. Whole-study findings and limits: Because sequencing included only one region (of the tumor), heterogeneity remains possible. Across samples, adjacent lung featured a median roughly 62 of the top 100 tumor clones.

Method: immunoSEQ multiplex PCR; TCRdb's copy keeps in-frame clones and lacks some. The top ten clones hold 4.5% to 5.5% of a sample with some 54,000 clones, around 81% of them seen once. Germline-derived CDR1 and CDR2 are SGHDT and YYEEEE. V was cut by 5 bases and J by 6 bases, with 20 bases left in between. CDR3 size: 15 residues. This clone appeared once. Its antigen is currently unknown. The sequences come from PBMCs, collected before any cancer treatment. This chain joins TRBV5-6 and TRBJ1-2; no firm D call. The sequence derives from a woman between 35 and 75 years old with stage II lung adenocarcinoma. CDR3 DNA sequence: TGTGCCAGCAGTTACGAGACGGAAGGGAATAATGGCTACACCTTC. It codes for CASSYETEGNNGYTF.